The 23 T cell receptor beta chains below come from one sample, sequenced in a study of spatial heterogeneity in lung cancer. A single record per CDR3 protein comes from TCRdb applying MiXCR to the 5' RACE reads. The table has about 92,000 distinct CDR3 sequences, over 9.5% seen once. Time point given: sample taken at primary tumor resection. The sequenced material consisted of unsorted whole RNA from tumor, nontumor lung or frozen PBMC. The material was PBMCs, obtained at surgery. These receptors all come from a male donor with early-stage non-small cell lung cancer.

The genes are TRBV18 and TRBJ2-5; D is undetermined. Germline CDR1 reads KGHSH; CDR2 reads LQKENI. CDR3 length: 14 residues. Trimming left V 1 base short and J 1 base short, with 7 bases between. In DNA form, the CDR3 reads TGTGCCAGCTCACCACGGCCGATCCAAGAGACCCAGTACTTC. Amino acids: CASSPRPIQETQYF.

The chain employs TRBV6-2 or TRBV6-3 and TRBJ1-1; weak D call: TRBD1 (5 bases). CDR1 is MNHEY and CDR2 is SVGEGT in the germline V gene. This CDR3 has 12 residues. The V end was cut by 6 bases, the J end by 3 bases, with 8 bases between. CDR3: CASREGYTEAFF. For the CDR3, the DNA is TGTGCCAGCAGGGAGGGGTACACTGAAGCTTTCTTT.

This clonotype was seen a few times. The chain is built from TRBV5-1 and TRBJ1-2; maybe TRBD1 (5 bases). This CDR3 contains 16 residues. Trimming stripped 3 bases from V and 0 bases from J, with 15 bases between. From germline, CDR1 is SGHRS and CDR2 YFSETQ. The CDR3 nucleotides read TGCGCCAGCAGCTCCGTAGGGGCGGATGCTAACTATGGCTACACCTTC. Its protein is CASSSVGADANYGYTF.

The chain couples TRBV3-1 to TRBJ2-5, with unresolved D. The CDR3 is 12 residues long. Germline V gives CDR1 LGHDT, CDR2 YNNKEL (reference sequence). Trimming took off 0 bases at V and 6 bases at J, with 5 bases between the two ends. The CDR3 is CASSQDGKTQYF. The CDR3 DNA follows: TGTGCCAGCAGCCAAGATGGGAAGACCCAGTACTTC.

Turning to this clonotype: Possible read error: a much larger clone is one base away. The CDR3 protein is CAGGDRNSPLHF. CDR3 DNA: TGTGCCGGCGGGGACAGAAATTCACCCCTCCACTTT. V and J are TRBV28 and TRBJ1-6; 7 bases are shared with TRBD1. The CDR3 is made up of 12 amino acids. Germline CDR1 and CDR2: MDHEN and SYDVKM. J lost 7 bases, V lost 11 bases, and 5 bases had no gene match.

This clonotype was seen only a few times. CDR3 protein: CASSLDHSGVEAFF. The CDR3 DNA reads as TGCGCCAGCAGCTTGGACCACAGCGGGGTAGAAGCTTTCTTT. The V and J genes are TRBV5-1 and TRBJ1-1; D gene uncertain. CDR1 is SGHRS and CDR2 is YFSETQ in the germline V gene. The CDR3 sequence is 14 residues long. V lost 0 bases and J lost 8, with 14 bases in between.

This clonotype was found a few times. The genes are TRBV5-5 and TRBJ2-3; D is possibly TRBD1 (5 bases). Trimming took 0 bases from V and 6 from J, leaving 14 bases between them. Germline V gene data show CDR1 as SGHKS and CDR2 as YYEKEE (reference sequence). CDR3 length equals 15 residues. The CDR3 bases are TGTGCCAGCAGCTTGGCAGGGAATCCCGGGGATACGCAGTATTTT. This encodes CASSLAGNPGDTQYF.

CDR3 DNA: TGTGCCAGCAGCCCAGAGGGGGGCAGCTCCTACAATGAGCAGTTCTTC. Protein sequence: CASSPEGGSSYNEQFF. The chain joins TRBV28 to TRBJ2-1; D is perhaps TRBD1 or TRBD2 (6 bases each). Deletions cut 6 bases from V and 0 bases from J, with 15 bases between. The germline gives CDR1 MDHEN, CDR2 SYDVKM. CDR3 length: 16 amino acids.

CDR3 nucleotide sequence: TGTGCCAGCAGCTTAACGGGAGAAGGCCAAGTCCAGACCCAGTACTTC. Translating it yields CASSLTGEGQVQTQYF. This chain links TRBV7-3 with TRBJ2-5, with D perhaps matching TRBD2 (5 bases). V was clipped by 0 bases and J by 6 bases, with 17 bases between them. The CDR3 is 16 residues long. Germline V CDR1 and CDR2: SGHTA, FQGTGA.

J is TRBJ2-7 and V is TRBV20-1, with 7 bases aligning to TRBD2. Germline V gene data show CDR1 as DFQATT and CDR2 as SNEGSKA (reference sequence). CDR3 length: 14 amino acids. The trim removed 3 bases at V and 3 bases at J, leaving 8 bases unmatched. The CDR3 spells CSASPGGLGYEQYF. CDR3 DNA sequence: TGCAGTGCTAGTCCGGGGGGTCTAGGCTACGAGCAGTACTTC.

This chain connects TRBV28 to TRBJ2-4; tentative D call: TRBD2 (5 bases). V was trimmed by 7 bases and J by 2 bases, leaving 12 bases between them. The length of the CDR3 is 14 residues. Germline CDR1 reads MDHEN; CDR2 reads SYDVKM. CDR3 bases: TGTGCCAGCAACCCAAGCGGAACCAAAAACATTCAGTACTTC. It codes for CASNPSGTKNIQYF.

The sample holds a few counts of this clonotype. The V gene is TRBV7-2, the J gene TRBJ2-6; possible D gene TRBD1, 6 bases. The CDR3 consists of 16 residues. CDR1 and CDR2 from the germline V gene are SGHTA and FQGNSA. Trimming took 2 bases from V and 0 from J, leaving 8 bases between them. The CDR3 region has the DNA TGTGCCAGCAGCTTAACAGGGTTCTCTGGGGCCAACGTCCTGACTTTC. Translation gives CASSLTGFSGANVLTF.

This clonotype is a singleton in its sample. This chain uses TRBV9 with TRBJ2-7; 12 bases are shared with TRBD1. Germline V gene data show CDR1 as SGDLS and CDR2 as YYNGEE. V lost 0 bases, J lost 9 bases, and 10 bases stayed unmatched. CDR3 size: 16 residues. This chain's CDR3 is CASSVGQGQGAHAQYF. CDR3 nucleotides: TGTGCCAGCAGCGTAGGGCAGGGACAGGGGGCCCACGCGCAGTACTTC.

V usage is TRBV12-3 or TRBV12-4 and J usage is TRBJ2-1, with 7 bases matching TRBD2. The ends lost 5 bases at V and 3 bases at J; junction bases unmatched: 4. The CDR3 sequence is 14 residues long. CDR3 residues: CASSPGLNYNEQFF. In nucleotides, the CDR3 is TGTGCCAGCAGTCCGGGACTAAACTACAATGAGCAGTTCTTC.

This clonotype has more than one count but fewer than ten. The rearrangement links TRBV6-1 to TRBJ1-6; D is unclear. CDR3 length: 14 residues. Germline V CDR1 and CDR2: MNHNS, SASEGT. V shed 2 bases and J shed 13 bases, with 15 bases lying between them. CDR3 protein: CASSELLPTEPLHF. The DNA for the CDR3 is TGTGCCAGCAGTGAACTTCTTCCTACGGAGCCCCTCCACTTT.

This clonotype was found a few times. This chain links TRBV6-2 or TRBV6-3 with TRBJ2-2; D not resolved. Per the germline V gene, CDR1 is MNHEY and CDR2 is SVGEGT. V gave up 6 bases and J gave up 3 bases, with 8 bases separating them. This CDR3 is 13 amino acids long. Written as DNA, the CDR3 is TGTGCCAGCAGGGGTCGGGACACCGGGGAGCTGTTTTTT. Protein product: CASRGRDTGELFF.

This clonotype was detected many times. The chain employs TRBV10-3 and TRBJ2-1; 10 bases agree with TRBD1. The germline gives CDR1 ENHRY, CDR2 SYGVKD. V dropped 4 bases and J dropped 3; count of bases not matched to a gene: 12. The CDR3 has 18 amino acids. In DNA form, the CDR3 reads TGTGCCATCAGTGGAGGGGGACAGGGGACTAGTTACTACAATGAGCAGTTCTTC. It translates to CAISGGGQGTSYYNEQFF.

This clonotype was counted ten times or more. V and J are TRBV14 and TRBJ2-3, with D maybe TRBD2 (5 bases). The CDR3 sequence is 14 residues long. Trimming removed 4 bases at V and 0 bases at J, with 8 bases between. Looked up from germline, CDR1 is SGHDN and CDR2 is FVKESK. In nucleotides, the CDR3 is TGTGCCAGCAGCCTGACTATAAGCACAGATACGCAGTATTTT. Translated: CASSLTISTDTQYF.

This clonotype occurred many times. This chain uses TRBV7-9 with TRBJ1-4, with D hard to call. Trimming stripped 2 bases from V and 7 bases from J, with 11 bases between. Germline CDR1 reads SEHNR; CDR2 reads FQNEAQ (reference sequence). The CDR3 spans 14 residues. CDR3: CASSLMNSGEKLFF. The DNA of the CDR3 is TGTGCCAGCAGCTTAATGAACAGCGGTGAAAAACTGTTTTTT.

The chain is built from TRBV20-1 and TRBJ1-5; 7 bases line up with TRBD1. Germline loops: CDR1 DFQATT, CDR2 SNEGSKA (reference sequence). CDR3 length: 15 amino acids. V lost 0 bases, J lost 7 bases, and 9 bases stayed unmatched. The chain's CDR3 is CSARDPSGGEQPQHF. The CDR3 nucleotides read TGCAGTGCTAGAGATCCTTCAGGGGGAGAGCAGCCCCAGCATTTT.

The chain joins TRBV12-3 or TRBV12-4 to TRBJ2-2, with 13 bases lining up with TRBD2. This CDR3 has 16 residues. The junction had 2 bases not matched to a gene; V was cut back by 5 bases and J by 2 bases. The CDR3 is CASSEGLAGNTGELFF. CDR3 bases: TGTGCCAGCAGTGAGGGACTAGCGGGAAACACCGGGGAGCTGTTTTTT.

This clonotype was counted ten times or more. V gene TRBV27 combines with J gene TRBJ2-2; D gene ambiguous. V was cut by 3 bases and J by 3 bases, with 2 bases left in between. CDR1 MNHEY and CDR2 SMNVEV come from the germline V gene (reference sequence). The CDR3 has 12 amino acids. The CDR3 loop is CASSFHTGELFF. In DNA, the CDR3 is TGTGCCAGCAGTTTTCACACCGGGGAGCTGTTTTTT.

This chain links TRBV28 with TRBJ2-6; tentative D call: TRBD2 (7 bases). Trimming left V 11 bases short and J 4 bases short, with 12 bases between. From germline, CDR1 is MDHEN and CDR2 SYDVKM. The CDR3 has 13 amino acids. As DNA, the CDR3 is TGTGCCTGCGGGGGCGCCGGGGCCAACGTCCTGACTTTC. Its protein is CACGGAGANVLTF.